The T cell receptor beta chain under discussion was sequenced for a study of a mutant IDH1 vaccine in newly diagnosed glioma. Study overall: Vaccination was launched 4-6 weeks after radiotherapy alone, or with temozolomide cycles. The therapy given earlier, which was standard therapy, consisted of radiotherapy, temozolomide, or both, and most of the patients received both.

Only in-frame clones appear in the TCRdb table, and some are missing; sequencing was by immunoSEQ multiplex PCR. The table records approximately 82,000 clones, 65% to 90% of them present only once. Study-level findings and limits: Top-clonotype changes in peripheral T cells seemed unrelated to pseudoprogression.

Remarks on this clone: What it binds is not known.

The V end was cut by 1 base, the J end by 4 bases, with 5 bases between. Germline assignment: CDR1 LGHNT and CDR2 FRNRAP. The CDR3 runs to 13 residues. The time point was: week 23, last vaccination. Vaccinated patients received 300 ug of mutant IDH1 20-mer peptide per dose, with topical imiquimod. Every donor had a new WHO grade 3 or 4 astrocytoma that was IDH1-mutant, with loss of nuclear ATRX. The sequence was obtained from a man aged 25-40 years with glioma. Some clones in this sample may be carry-over from other donors' samples. J is TRBJ2-1 and V is TRBV12-5; D remains ambiguous. Here the sequenced sample was PBMCs, taken from a glioma patient whose treatment included an IDH1 peptide vaccine. CDR3 coding DNA: TGTGCTAGTGGTTTGGGCCAGTACAATGAGCAGTTCTTC. Its translation: CASGLGQYNEQFF.